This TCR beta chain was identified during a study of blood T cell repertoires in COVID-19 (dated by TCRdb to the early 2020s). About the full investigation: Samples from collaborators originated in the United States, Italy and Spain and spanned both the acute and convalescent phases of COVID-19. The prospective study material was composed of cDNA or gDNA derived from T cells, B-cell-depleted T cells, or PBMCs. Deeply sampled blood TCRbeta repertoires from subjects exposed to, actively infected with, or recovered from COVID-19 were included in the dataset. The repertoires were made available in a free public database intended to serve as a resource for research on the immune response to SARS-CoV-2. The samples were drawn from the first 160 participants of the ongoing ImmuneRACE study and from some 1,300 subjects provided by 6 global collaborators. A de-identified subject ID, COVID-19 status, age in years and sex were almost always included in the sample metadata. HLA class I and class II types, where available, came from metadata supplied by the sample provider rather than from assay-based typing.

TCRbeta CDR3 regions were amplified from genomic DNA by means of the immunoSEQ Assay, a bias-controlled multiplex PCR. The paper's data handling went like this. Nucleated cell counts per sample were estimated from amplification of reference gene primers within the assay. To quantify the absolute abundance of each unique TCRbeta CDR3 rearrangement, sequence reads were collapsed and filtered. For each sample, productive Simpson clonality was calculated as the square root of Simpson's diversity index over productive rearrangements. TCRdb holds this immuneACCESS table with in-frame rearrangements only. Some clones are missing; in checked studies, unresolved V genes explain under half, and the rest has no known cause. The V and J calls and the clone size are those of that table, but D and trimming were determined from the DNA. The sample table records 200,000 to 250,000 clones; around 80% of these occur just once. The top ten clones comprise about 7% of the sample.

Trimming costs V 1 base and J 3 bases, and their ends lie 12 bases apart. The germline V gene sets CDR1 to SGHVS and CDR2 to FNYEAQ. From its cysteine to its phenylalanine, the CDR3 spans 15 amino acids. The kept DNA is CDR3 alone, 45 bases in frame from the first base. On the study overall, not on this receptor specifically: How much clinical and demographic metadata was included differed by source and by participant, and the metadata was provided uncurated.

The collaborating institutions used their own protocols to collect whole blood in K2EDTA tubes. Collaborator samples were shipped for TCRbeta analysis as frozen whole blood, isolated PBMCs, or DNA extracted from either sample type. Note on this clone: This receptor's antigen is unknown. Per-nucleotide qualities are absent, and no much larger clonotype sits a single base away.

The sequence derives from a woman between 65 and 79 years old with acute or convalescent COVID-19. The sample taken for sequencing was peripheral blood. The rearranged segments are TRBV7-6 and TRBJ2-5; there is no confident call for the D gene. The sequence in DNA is TGTGCCAGCAGCTTAGGATCGTCTAGAAAAGAGACCCAGTACTTC. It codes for CASSLGSSRKETQYF.